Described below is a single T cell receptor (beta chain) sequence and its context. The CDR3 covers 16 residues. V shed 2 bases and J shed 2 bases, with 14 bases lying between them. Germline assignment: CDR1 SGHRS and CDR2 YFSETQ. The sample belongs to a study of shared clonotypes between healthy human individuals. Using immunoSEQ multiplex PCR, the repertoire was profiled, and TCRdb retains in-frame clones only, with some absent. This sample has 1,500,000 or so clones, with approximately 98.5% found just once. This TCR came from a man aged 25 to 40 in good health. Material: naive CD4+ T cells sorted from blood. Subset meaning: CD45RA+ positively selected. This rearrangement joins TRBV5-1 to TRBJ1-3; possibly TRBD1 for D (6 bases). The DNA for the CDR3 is TGCGCCAGCAGCTTTGACAGGCCAGAGGCTGGAAACACCATATATTTT. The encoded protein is CASSFDRPEAGNTIYF.